One sample yielded the 22 T cell receptor beta chains listed below, sequenced in a study of blood T cell repertoires in COVID-19. Profiled with immunoSEQ multiplex PCR; TCRdb holds only in-frame clones, not every one. Of more than 45,000 clones listed, about 83% are singletons. The sample was peripheral blood. These receptors came from a man in his forties with acute or convalescent COVID-19.

The chain couples TRBV6-1 to TRBJ1-6; D not resolved. CDR1 MNHNS and CDR2 SASEGT come from the germline V gene. Deletions cut 2 bases from V and 14 bases from J, with 13 bases between. There are 13 residues in the CDR3. The CDR3: CASSESQALALHF. The CDR3 DNA follows: TGTGCCAGCAGTGAAAGCCAGGCTCTGGCCCTCCACTTT.

This chain connects TRBV6-5 to TRBJ1-3; D is possibly TRBD1 (5 bases). Germline V lookup: CDR1 MNHEY, CDR2 SVGAGI. Trimming removed 7 bases from V and 4 bases from J, with 11 bases in between. This CDR3 region has 13 residues. CDR3 residues: CASTGDRGNTIYF. CDR3 coding DNA: TGTGCCAGCACGGGGGATAGGGGAAACACCATATATTTT.

The chain is built from TRBV10-3 and TRBJ2-1, with a weak D call TRBD1 (6 bases). V gave up 2 bases and J gave up 1 base, with 12 bases separating them. CDR1 and CDR2 from the germline V gene are ENHRY and SYGVKD. The CDR3 length is 16 residues. CDR3 DNA sequence: TGTGCCATCAGTGAGCCAGGACAGAGGTCCTACAATGAGCAGTTCTTC. Translating gives CAISEPGQRSYNEQFF.

V is TRBV3-1 (or the pseudogene TRBV3-2) and J is TRBJ1-1, with D possibly matching TRBD1 (5 bases). Germline V gene sequence: CDR1 LGHDT, CDR2 YNNKEL (reference sequence). The CDR3 spans 15 residues. Deletions cut 1 base from V and 7 bases from J, with 16 bases between. This CDR3 reads CASSQVSTGKNEAFF. The CDR3, as DNA: TGTGCCAGCAGCCAAGTGAGTACAGGAAAGAATGAAGCTTTCTTT.

The chain joins TRBV6-1 to TRBJ2-1, with a weak D call TRBD1 (5 bases). Trimming stripped 2 bases from V and 10 bases from J, with 9 bases between. This CDR3 comprises 12 residues. CDR1 and CDR2 (germline): MNHNS, SASEGT. The DNA of the CDR3 is TGTGCCAGCAGTGAACTGGGGCTGGAGCAGTTCTTC. Protein sequence: CASSELGLEQFF.

This chain joins TRBV7-6 and TRBJ2-7, with 10 bases lining up with TRBD1. CDR3 length equals 15 residues. The germline CDR1 and CDR2 sequences are SGHVS and FNYEAQ. Trimming at V came to 2 bases and at J to 1 base, leaving 2 bases not matched to a gene. Here the CDR3 reads CASSLSGQGSYEQYF. The CDR3 DNA is TGTGCCAGCAGCTTATCGGGACAGGGGTCCTACGAGCAGTACTTC.

The chain employs TRBV7-2 and TRBJ1-3; D might be TRBD1 (5 bases). Between the trimmed V and J ends, which lost 7 bases and 5 bases, there was a span of 18 bases. CDR1 SGHTA and CDR2 FQGNSA come from the germline V gene. The CDR3 sequence is 15 residues long. The CDR3 here is CASKEEGHRRNTIYF. The DNA for the CDR3 is TGTGCCAGCAAGGAGGAGGGGCATCGTAGAAACACCATATATTTT.

This chain links TRBV7-2 with TRBJ2-1, with TRBD2 matching over 11 bases. With 5 bases clipped from V and 8 bases from J, the junction kept 17 bases outside the gene matches. The CDR3 sequence is 18 residues long. Germline V gene lookup returns CDR1 SGHTA and CDR2 FQGNSA. In DNA, the CDR3 is TGTGCCAGCAGCCAAAAAACGAGTAGCGGGAGGGCTTTCGATGAGCAGTTCTTC. Protein: CASSQKTSSGRAFDEQFF.

DNA of the CDR3: TGCGCCAGCAGCTTGGAAGCCCGGGGTGACGAGCAGTACTTC. Its translation is CASSLEARGDEQYF. The V gene is TRBV5-1, the J gene TRBJ2-7, with a possible D match to TRBD2 (5 bases). The V and J ends lost 0 bases and 5 bases respectively, with 12 bases between them. Germline V gene lookup returns CDR1 SGHRS and CDR2 YFSETQ. This CDR3 is built from 14 residues.

CDR3 coding DNA: TGTGCCAGCAGACCGGACAGAAACACCGGGGAGCTGTTTTTT. It yields the protein CASRPDRNTGELFF. This chain uses TRBV6-5 with TRBJ2-2; D may be TRBD1 (6 bases). Trimming pared 6 bases from V and 2 bases from J, leaving 10 bases between. Germline CDR1 is MNHEY and CDR2 is SVGAGI. The CDR3 has 14 residues.

For the CDR3, the DNA is TGTGCCAGCAGCTTAGTTTATCCGAAACTTAGCAATCAGCCCCAGCATTTT. It codes for CASSLVYPKLSNQPQHF. The rearrangement uses TRBV7-2 and TRBJ1-5; no clear D. CDR3 length: 17 amino acids. Trimming cost V 1 base and J 0 bases, with 13 bases left between them. The V gene's germline CDR1 is SGHTA and CDR2 FQGNSA.

The chain couples TRBV7-9 to TRBJ2-7; D remains ambiguous. V dropped 5 bases and J dropped 4 bases, with 9 bases sitting between them. Germline loops: CDR1 SEHNR, CDR2 FQNEAQ (reference sequence). The CDR3 runs 12 residues. The CDR3 is CASSRSYYEQYF. The CDR3, as DNA: TGTGCCAGCAGCCGATCCTATTACGAGCAGTACTTC.

This chain connects TRBV6-5 to TRBJ1-2; D uncertain. CDR3 length equals 12 residues. CDR1 and CDR2 (germline): MNHEY, SVGAGI. Trimming took off 7 bases at V and 4 bases at J, with 10 bases between the two ends. The CDR3 here is CASKENGYGYTF. The DNA for the CDR3 is TGTGCCAGCAAGGAGAATGGCTATGGCTACACCTTC.

In this sample, this clone turned up a few times. CDR3 residues: CASSSYRGPVYGELFF. The CDR3 coding sequence is TGTGCCAGCAGCTCATACAGGGGACCCGTTTACGGGGAGCTGTTTTTT. The chain employs TRBV11-2 and TRBJ2-2; 7 nucleotides line up with TRBD1. The CDR3 loop spans 16 amino acids. CDR1 SGHAT and CDR2 FQNNGV come from the germline V gene. Trimming cost V 4 bases and J 7 bases; bases outside gene matches: 12.

This sequence joins TRBV2 and TRBJ2-3, with D possibly TRBD1 on 5 matching bases. The CDR3 loop spans 14 amino acids. V shed 3 bases and J shed 0 bases, with 7 bases lying between them. The germline V gene has CDR1 SNHLY and CDR2 FYNNEI. The CDR3 here is CASSDGASTDTQYF. In DNA form, the CDR3 reads TGTGCCAGCAGTGATGGGGCTAGCACAGATACGCAGTATTTT.

The chain has TRBV3-1 (or the pseudogene TRBV3-2) and TRBJ1-3; weak D call: TRBD1 (6 bases). The length of the CDR3 is 12 residues. Germline-derived CDR1 and CDR2 are LGHDT and YNNKEL (reference sequence). V gave up 4 bases and J gave up 12 bases, with 13 bases separating them. DNA for the CDR3: TGTGCCAGCAGCCTGCGCCGGGACATCATATATTTT. Translating it yields CASSLRRDIIYF.

V usage is TRBV2 and J usage is TRBJ1-2; TRBD1 aligns across 7 bases. The CDR3 loop spans 14 amino acids. V lost 6 bases to trimming and J lost 1 base; unmatched junction nucleotides: 5. CDR1 and CDR2 (germline): SNHLY, FYNNEI. The CDR3 loop reads CASSAGQINYGYTF. CDR3 nucleotides: TGTGCCAGCAGCGCGGGACAGATTAACTATGGCTACACCTTC. Combining the CDR3 with reference TRBV2 and TRBJ1-2 gives the whole variable domain EPEVTQTPSHQVTQMGQEVILRCVPISNHLYFYWYRQILGQKVEFLVSFYNNEISEKSEIFDDQFSVERPDGSNFTLKIRSTKLEDSAMYFCASSAGQINYGYTFGSGTRLTVV.

The V call is TRBV5-1, the J call TRBJ2-5, with TRBD1 identical over 7 bases. Looked up from germline, CDR1 is SGHRS and CDR2 is YFSETQ. The CDR3 extends over 15 amino acids. Trimming cost V 4 bases and J 4 bases; bases outside gene matches: 10. CDR3 region: CASSPGQTKGETQYF. Here the CDR3 DNA reads TGCGCCAGCAGCCCGGGACAGACCAAGGGAGAGACCCAGTACTTC.

The DNA for the CDR3 is TGTGCCAGCTCACCAACAACGAACACTGAAGCTTTCTTT. It is translated as CASSPTTNTEAFF. This chain links TRBV18 with TRBJ1-1; no firm D call. The V gene lost 2 bases and the J gene lost 1 base, with 5 bases spanning the gap. The CDR3 sequence is 13 residues long. Per germline, CDR1 KGHSH and CDR2 LQKENI. Complete variable domain (other parts from reference TRBV18 and TRBJ1-1): NAGVMQNPRHLVRRRGQEARLRCSPMKGHSHVYWYRQLPEEGLKFMVYLQKENIIDESGMPKERFSAEFPKEGPSILRIQQVVRGDSAAYFCASSPTTNTEAFFGQGTRLTVV.

The chain couples TRBV19 to TRBJ1-1; 7 bases are a match to TRBD1. Germline CDR1 is LNHDA and CDR2 is SQIVND (reference sequence). The CDR3 consists of 16 residues. V dropped 3 bases and J dropped 3; count of bases not matched to a gene: 10. CDR3 in DNA: TGTGCCAGTAGTATGGTTTTGGTCGGGACAGACACTGAAGCTTTCTTT. It translates to CASSMVLVGTDTEAFF.

This clone showed up just once. The chain recombines TRBV5-4 with TRBJ2-7, with TRBD2 matching over 7 bases. This CDR3 has 16 residues. CDR1 is SGHNT and CDR2 is YYREEE in the germline V gene (reference sequence). Losses at the gene ends were 0 bases for V and 7 bases for J; bases not matched to a gene: 13. The CDR3 protein is CASSLDGNSGSVEQYF. The DNA for the CDR3 is TGTGCCAGCAGCTTGGACGGAAATAGCGGGTCAGTAGAGCAGTACTTC.

V gene TRBV6-5 combines with J gene TRBJ1-3; D perhaps matches TRBD1 (6 bases). Germline assignment: CDR1 MNHEY and CDR2 SVGAGI. V was pared by 2 bases and J by 2 bases, with 10 bases between. The CDR3 has 15 amino acids. The CDR3 coding sequence is TGTGCCAGCAGTTACGAGAAGGGGGCTGGAAACACCATATATTTT. As protein: CASSYEKGAGNTIYF.